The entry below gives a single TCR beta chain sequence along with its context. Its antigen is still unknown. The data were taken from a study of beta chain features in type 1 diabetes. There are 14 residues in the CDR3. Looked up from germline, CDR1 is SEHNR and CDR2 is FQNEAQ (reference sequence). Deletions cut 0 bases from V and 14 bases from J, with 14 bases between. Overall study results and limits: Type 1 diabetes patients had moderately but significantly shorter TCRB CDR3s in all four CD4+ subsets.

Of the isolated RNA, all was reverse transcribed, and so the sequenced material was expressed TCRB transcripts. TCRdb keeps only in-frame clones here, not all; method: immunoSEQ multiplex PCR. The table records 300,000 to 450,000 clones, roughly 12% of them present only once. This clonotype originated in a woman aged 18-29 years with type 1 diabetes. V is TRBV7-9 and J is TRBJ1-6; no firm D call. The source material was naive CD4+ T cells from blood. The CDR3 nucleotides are TGTGCCAGCAGCTTAGCTGGGTTCCATGAGGCCCTCCACTTT. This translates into CASSLAGFHEALHF. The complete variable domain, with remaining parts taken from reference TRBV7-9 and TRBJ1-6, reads DTGVSQNPRHKITKRGQNVTFRCDPISEHNRLYWYRQTLGQGPEFLTYFQNEAQLEKSRLLSDRFSAERPKGSFSTLEIQRTEQGDSAMYLCASSLAGFHEALHFGNGTRLTVT.